This T cell receptor beta chain was captured in a study of blood T cell repertoires in COVID-19. CDR1 is SNHLY and CDR2 is FYNNEI in the germline V gene. Trimming shortened V by 6 bases and J by 4 bases, and 12 bases separated the two germline ends. CDR3 size: 14 residues. Some clones are missing from TCRdb's copy, which holds only in-frame ones; the method was immunoSEQ multiplex PCR. This sample has about 220,000 clones; about 91% occur once, and the top ten carry 2.5% to 3%. This receptor was obtained from a woman in her twenties or thirties with acute COVID-19. Sequenced sample: PBMCs or T cells enriched from blood (not recorded which). The chain recombines TRBV2 with TRBJ1-4, with D possibly being TRBD1 (5 bases). CDR3 amino acids: CASRGGTGNEKLFF. CDR3 bases: TGTGCCAGCAGGGGGGGGACGGGTAATGAAAAACTGTTTTTT.